The 6 T cell receptor beta chains listed next were all sequenced from one sample in a study of regulatory T cells in long-lasting Graves disease. Noted time point: persistent/refractory GD, antithyroid drugs over 5 years with positive TRAb. From PBMCs, RNA was extracted and then used to make the TCR library. HTBI primers from iRepertoire and Arm-PCR of CDR3 regions yielded the TCR beta libraries. MiXCR was run by TCRdb on the multiplex PCR reads, yielding one entry per CDR3 protein. This sample has 300,000 to 500,000 distinct CDR3 sequences; about a fifth occur once, and the top ten carry less than 25%. Sequencing was performed on peripheral blood mononuclear cells (PBMCs), taken when the disease was refractory, from a patient treated with antithyroid drugs. The receptors here all came from a female donor with Graves disease.

This clonotype appeared many times. CDR3 amino acids: CASSLDRGSYEQYF. The CDR3 nucleotides read TGTGCCAGCAGTTTGGACAGGGGATCTTACGAGCAGTACTTC. The chain uses TRBV7-2 and TRBJ2-7, with TRBD1 matching over 9 bases. V trimming: 6 bases; J trimming: 4 bases; junction bases outside the gene matches: 7. CDR1 and CDR2 from the germline V gene are SGHTA and FQGNSA. The CDR3 is made up of 14 amino acids.

In this sample, this clonotype turned up a few times. The V call is TRBV20-1, the J call TRBJ1-1; D gene uncertain. V dropped 4 bases and J dropped 0 bases, with 9 bases sitting between them. The CDR3 has 13 amino acids. The germline gives CDR1 DFQATT, CDR2 SNEGSKA (reference sequence). The CDR3 DNA is TGCAGTGCTAAGGGAGTCATGAACACTGAAGCTTTCTTT. Protein: CSAKGVMNTEAFF.

This clonotype has a handful of counts. V gene TRBV20-1 combines with J gene TRBJ2-5, with D unresolved. The CDR3 covers 12 residues. V shed 6 bases and J shed 8 bases, with 16 bases lying between them. Germline CDR1 is DFQATT and CDR2 is SNEGSKA (reference sequence). The chain's CDR3 is CSAEPVKSTQYF. The CDR3 nucleotides are TGCAGTGCCGAGCCAGTGAAGTCTACCCAGTACTTC.

This clonotype was seen at least ten times. CDR3 nucleotides: TGTGCCAGCAGTCCGGGACTAGCGGGAGGGACCCAGTACTTC. This gives the protein CASSPGLAGGTQYF. This chain uses TRBV27 with TRBJ2-5; TRBD2 aligns across 15 bases. The trim removed 5 bases at V and 7 bases at J, leaving 2 bases unmatched. Germline V gives CDR1 MNHEY, CDR2 SMNVEV (reference sequence). CDR3 size: 14 residues.

This clonotype occurred many times. The rearrangement links TRBV7-8 to TRBJ1-1; 7 bases line up with TRBD1. CDR1 is SGHVS and CDR2 is FQNEAQ in the germline V gene. V was pared by 1 base and J by 8 bases, with 10 bases of the junction left unmatched. This CDR3 has 15 residues. The CDR3 nucleotides are TGTGCCAGCAGCTTAGTGGTCAGCCCACAGGGGGAAGCTTTCTTT. Translation: CASSLVVSPQGEAFF.

This clonotype was counted many times. The genes are TRBV6-2 or TRBV6-3 and TRBJ1-1; weak D call: TRBD1 (5 bases). The CDR3 consists of 19 residues. The V gene's germline CDR1 is MNHEY and CDR2 SVGEGT. V dropped 2 bases and J dropped 0 bases, with 22 bases sitting between them. The CDR3 reads CASSYRGLQRDVVNTEAFF. The DNA for the CDR3 is TGTGCCAGCAGTTACAGGGGTCTTCAACGGGACGTCGTGAACACTGAAGCTTTCTTT.